This passage covers 26 T cell receptor beta chains from one sample sequenced in a study of T cells in Graves' hyperthyroidism and ophthalmopathy. There were TCR beta CDR3 regions amplified from RNA transcripts. HTBI primers were used for first-round RT-PCR of the TCR CDR3. TCRdb reanalysed the multiplex PCR reads using MiXCR and keeps one entry per CDR3 protein. The sample includes some 700,000 distinct CDR3 sequences, 15% to 20% of them seen just once. What was sequenced was blood. The receptors derive from a man between 45 and 60 years old with Graves' hyperthyroidism.

This clonotype was found many times. The chain employs TRBV12-3 or TRBV12-4 and TRBJ2-3; 7 bases are a match to TRBD1. The CDR3 is 16 amino acids. V lost 2 bases and J lost 0; bases outside the gene matches: 5. The DNA of the CDR3 is TGTGCCAGCAGTTTACAGGGGGAAACTAGCACAGATACGCAGTATTTT. Amino acids: CASSLQGETSTDTQYF.

In regard to this clonotype: With a much larger clone just one base away, this may be a read error. This chain uses TRBV28 with TRBJ2-7; D uncertain. The CDR3 spans 14 residues. Germline CDR1 and CDR2: MDHEN and SYDVKM. CDR3 loop: CASGVVVSSYEQHF. CDR3 coding DNA: TGTGCCAGCGGGGTAGTTGTCTCCTCCTACGAGCAGCACTTC.

V and J are TRBV7-3 and TRBJ2-7; 7 bases are a match to TRBD2. The germline V gene encodes CDR1 SGHTA and CDR2 FQGTGA. V lost 3 bases, J lost 5 bases, and 10 bases stayed unmatched. This CDR3 is built from 15 residues. This CDR3 reads CASSLGGGGLDEQYF. In DNA form, the CDR3 reads TGTGCCAGCAGCTTGGGTGGGGGGGGTTTGGACGAGCAGTACTTC.

This clonotype has ten or more counts. The V and J genes are TRBV6-1 and TRBJ2-1, with a weak D call TRBD2 (5 bases). Looked up from germline, CDR1 is MNHNS and CDR2 is SASEGT. The CDR3 loop spans 15 amino acids. V was shortened by 6 bases and J by 0 bases, with 12 bases between the two germline ends. The CDR3 DNA reads as TGTGCCAGCAGCCAACGGGGTAGCTCCTACAATGAGCAGTTCTTC. Encoded protein: CASSQRGSSYNEQFF.

At least ten counts were recorded for this clonotype. The chain has TRBV13 and TRBJ1-1; the match to TRBD1 covers 7 bases. CDR3 length: 14 amino acids. Germline lookup yields CDR1 PRHDT and CDR2 FYEKMQ (reference sequence). V dropped 5 bases and J dropped 0; count of bases not matched to a gene: 3. CDR3 amino acids: CASSTGTVNTEAFF. The CDR3 coding sequence is TGTGCCAGCAGCACCGGGACAGTGAACACTGAAGCTTTCTTT.

The chain carries TRBV4-1 and TRBJ2-2; D is undetermined. The CDR3 is 14 residues long. CDR1 is MGHRA, CDR2 YSYEKL, per germline. V was clipped by 2 bases and J by 7 bases, with 11 bases between them. The CDR3 loop reads CASSQPKFNGELFF. For the CDR3, the DNA is TGCGCCAGCAGCCAACCTAAGTTTAACGGGGAGCTGTTTTTT.

This clonotype has just a few counts. This sequence joins TRBV6-7 and TRBJ2-1; no clear D gene. TRBV6-7 is placed among ORFs of uncertain function. The CDR3 spans 15 residues. Trimming removed 6 bases from V and 8 bases from J, with 20 bases in between. As DNA, the CDR3 is TGTGCCAGCAGCCACGAGACACCGGCTGACGATGAGCAGTTCTTC. This codes for CASSHETPADDEQFF.

The J gene is TRBJ2-1, the V gene TRBV5-4, with TRBD2 matching over 9 bases. The CDR3 extends over 15 amino acids. V lost 4 bases and J lost 4; bases outside the gene matches: 6. CDR1 is SGHNT, CDR2 YYREEE, per germline (reference sequence). The CDR3 DNA sequence: TGTGCCAGCAGCCACGCTAGCGGGGTATACAATGAGCAGTTCTTC. This encodes CASSHASGVYNEQFF.

This clonotype was seen at least ten times. DNA of the CDR3: TGTGCCATCAGTGAGTCTGGACAGACCTATGGCTACACCTTC. It specifies CAISESGQTYGYTF. The V and J genes are TRBV10-3 and TRBJ1-2, with D perhaps TRBD1 (6 bases). The CDR3 extends over 14 amino acids. Trimming left V 0 bases short and J 4 bases short, with 9 bases between. Germline V gene lookup returns CDR1 ENHRY and CDR2 SYGVKD.

The chain employs TRBV9 and TRBJ2-1; the match to TRBD2 covers 9 bases. Germline trimming cut 3 bases from V and 5 bases from J; bases unmatched to any gene: 12. From germline, CDR1 is SGDLS and CDR2 YYNGEE. The CDR3 extends over 17 amino acids. CDR3 sequence: CASSARPLAGIDNEQFF. CDR3 DNA: TGTGCCAGCAGCGCAAGGCCCCTAGCGGGAATCGACAATGAGCAGTTCTTC.

In this sample, this clonotype turned up many times. The chain uses TRBV20-1 and TRBJ2-1; the D is unclear. V shed 3 bases and J shed 0 bases, with 12 bases lying between them. Germline CDR1 and CDR2: DFQATT and SNEGSKA (reference sequence). The CDR3 has 15 amino acids. CDR3 sequence: CSASKGMDSYNEQFF. The CDR3 bases are TGCAGTGCTAGCAAGGGTATGGACTCCTACAATGAGCAGTTCTTC.

This clonotype is a singleton in its sample. V is TRBV2 and J is TRBJ2-1; the match to TRBD1 covers 11 bases. The CDR3 has 16 residues. The germline V gene encodes CDR1 SNHLY and CDR2 FYNNEI. V lost 3 bases, J lost 7 bases, and 8 bases stayed unmatched. The DNA of the CDR3 is TGTGCCAGCAGTGAGATCGGGACAGGGGGAAATAATGAGCAGTTCTTC. It specifies CASSEIGTGGNNEQFF.

This clonotype was found a few times. The gene calls are TRBV19 and TRBJ2-7; D is possibly TRBD1 (6 bases). Trimming stripped 5 bases from V and 0 bases from J, with 11 bases between. Germline V CDR1 and CDR2: LNHDA, SQIVND (reference sequence). CDR3 length: 14 amino acids. CDR3 nucleotide sequence: TGTGCCAGTAGTCTCCCAGGGGACTCCTACGAGCAGTACTTC. It yields the protein CASSLPGDSYEQYF.

Ten or more counts support this clonotype. The gene calls are TRBV5-5 and TRBJ1-3; D unclear. The CDR3 loop spans 13 amino acids. CDR1 is SGHKS and CDR2 is YYEKEE in the germline V gene (reference sequence). V lost 7 bases and J 0 bases, leaving 8 bases between the germline ends. CDR3 in amino acids: CASHGNSGNTIYF. In nucleotides, the CDR3 is TGTGCCAGCCACGGGAACTCTGGAAACACCATATATTTT.

In this sample, this clonotype turned up many times. This chain connects TRBV6-1 to TRBJ1-2; D is uncertain. The V and J ends lost 2 bases and 2 bases respectively, with 9 bases between them. The CDR3 is made up of 14 amino acids. Germline V CDR1 and CDR2: MNHNS, SASEGT. The CDR3 protein is CASSEYGVNYGYTF. The CDR3 DNA reads as TGTGCCAGCAGTGAATACGGGGTCAACTATGGCTACACCTTC.

The gene calls are TRBV10-2 and TRBJ2-3; D perhaps matches TRBD2 (5 bases). The germline CDR1 and CDR2 sequences are WSHSY and SAAADI. The CDR3 covers 14 residues. Trimming took 2 bases from V and 3 from J, leaving 9 bases between them. CDR3 sequence (DNA): TGCGCCAGCAGTGAGGACGTAGCGACAGATACGCAGTATTTT. Amino acid sequence: CASSEDVATDTQYF.

CDR3 amino acids: CASRATGNQPQHF. CDR3 DNA sequence: TGTGCCAGCAGGGCGACAGGGAACCAGCCCCAGCATTTT. The V and J genes are TRBV6-1 and TRBJ1-5, with 7 nucleotides matching TRBD1. The germline V gene encodes CDR1 MNHNS and CDR2 SASEGT. With V trimmed by 6 bases and J by 7 bases, 6 bases remained unmatched. The CDR3 runs to 13 residues.

The chain uses TRBV3-1 and TRBJ1-5, with D tentatively TRBD1 (5 bases). V gave up 0 bases and J gave up 9 bases, with 21 bases separating them. CDR3 size: 17 residues. Germline lookup yields CDR1 LGHDT and CDR2 YNNKEL (reference sequence). The CDR3 DNA reads as TGTGCCAGCAGCCAAGATCAAATTGAGGAGGGGCGGCGGCCCCAGCATTTT. Translation: CASSQDQIEEGRRPQHF. The full variable domain, with the rest looked up from reference TRBV3-1 and TRBJ1-5, is DTAVSQTPKYLVTQMGNDKSIKCEQNLGHDTMYWYKQDSKKFLKIMFSYNNKELIINETVPNRFSPKSPDKAHLNLHINSLELGDSAVYFCASSQDQIEEGRRPQHFGDGTRLSIL.

This clonotype has a handful of counts. The rearrangement joins TRBV28 to TRBJ2-1, with a tentative D call TRBD2 (5 bases). CDR1 and CDR2 from the germline V gene are MDHEN and SYDVKM. The V end was cut by 6 bases, the J end by 10 bases, with 16 bases between. The CDR3 sequence is 13 residues long. In DNA form, the CDR3 reads TGTGCCAGCAGACTACCAGTGAGGGCCGAGCAGTTCTTC. Its protein is CASRLPVRAEQFF.

At least ten counts were recorded for this clonotype. The chain is built from TRBV11-2 and TRBJ1-1, with a possible D match to TRBD1 (5 bases). Deletions cut 4 bases from V and 4 bases from J, with 19 bases between. Germline-derived CDR1 and CDR2 are SGHAT and FQNNGV. The CDR3 loop spans 16 amino acids. CDR3 bases: TGTGCCAGCAGCTCCGGGACTCTCGGCGGGGTCACTGAAGCTTTCTTT. It specifies CASSSGTLGGVTEAFF.

The V and J genes are TRBV5-1 and TRBJ1-1, with 8 positions matching TRBD1. Germline V CDR1 and CDR2: SGHRS, YFSETQ. The CDR3 is 16 residues long. Germline trimming cut 4 bases from V and 0 bases from J; bases unmatched to any gene: 8. The CDR3 here is CASSSRQGTVNTEAFF. Written as DNA, the CDR3 is TGCGCCAGCAGCAGCCGACAGGGGACGGTGAACACTGAAGCTTTCTTT.

The rearrangement joins TRBV30 to TRBJ2-3, with a weak D call TRBD1 (5 bases). The ends were cut back, 4 bases at V and 3 bases at J, with 8 bases in the middle. Germline CDR1 GTSNPN, CDR2 SVGIG (reference sequence). The CDR3 consists of 12 residues. The CDR3 DNA sequence: TGTGCCTGGATGCCAGGGACAGATACGCAGTATTTT. Its protein is CAWMPGTDTQYF. Filled out from reference TRBV30 and TRBJ2-3, the complete variable domain reads SQTIHQWPATLVQPVGSPLSLECTVEGTSNPNLYWYRQAAGRGLQLLFYSVGIGQISSEVPQNLSASRPQDRQFILSSKKLLLSDSGFYLCAWMPGTDTQYFGPGTRLTVL.

The chain employs TRBV12-3 or TRBV12-4 and TRBJ2-7; 12 bases agree with TRBD1. Trimming cost V 6 bases and J 2 bases; bases outside gene matches: 11. The CDR3 covers 17 residues. The DNA of the CDR3 is TGTGCCAGCAGCAAACGCCTGGGGACAGGGGGCACCTACGAGCAGTACTTC. Protein: CASSKRLGTGGTYEQYF.

This clonotype has at least ten counts. The chain is built from TRBV19 and TRBJ2-6; TRBD1 matches 9 bases. Germline-derived CDR1 and CDR2 are LNHDA and SQIVND (reference sequence). The CDR3 is made up of 18 amino acids. J gave up 4 bases and V 7 bases, and 14 bases lay outside the gene matches. This CDR3 reads CASISPGQGRLGANVLTF. As DNA, the CDR3 is TGTGCCAGTATTTCCCCGGGACAGGGTCGGCTCGGGGCCAACGTCCTGACTTTC.

This clonotype has ten or more counts. The genes are TRBV12-3 or TRBV12-4 and TRBJ1-3; a weak D match, TRBD1 (6 bases). V lost 5 bases and J 4 bases, leaving 12 bases between the germline ends. The CDR3 extends over 14 amino acids. CDR3: CASSPGTWGNTIYF. CDR3 in DNA: TGTGCCAGCAGTCCCGGGACATGGGGAAACACCATATATTTT.

The chain links TRBV5-1 to TRBJ2-3, with unresolved D. The V gene lost 3 bases and the J gene lost 5 bases, with 13 bases spanning the gap. This CDR3 spans 14 amino acids. In germline, CDR1 is SGHRS, CDR2 YFSETQ. This CDR3 is CASSSQETRDTQYF. The CDR3 DNA sequence: TGCGCCAGCAGCTCTCAGGAGACCAGAGATACGCAGTATTTT.